This T cell receptor beta chain was captured in a study of T cell responses to AZD1222 COVID-19 vaccine. Findings and limits, study-wide: Two AZD1222 administrations were followed by greater Spike-specific TCR breadth and depth.

About this clone: Its specificity is not known.

V lost 6 bases and J 1 base, leaving 10 bases between the germline ends. CDR1 and CDR2 from the germline V gene are MDHEN and SYDVKM. This CDR3 spans 14 amino acids. Libraries were prepared by immunoSEQ multiplex PCR; TCRdb keeps only in-frame clonotypes and omits some of them. The profile covers approximately 140,000 clones, with roughly nine tenths appearing a single time and about 2.7% taken by the ten largest. This chain uses TRBV28 with TRBJ1-5; tentative D call: TRBD1 (6 bases). The source material was peripheral blood, sampled on day 0 of AZD1222 vaccination. The source is an adult in good health. CDR3 loop: CASRLQGSNQPQHF. CDR3 nucleotides: TGTGCCAGCAGACTACAGGGAAGCAATCAGCCCCAGCATTTT.